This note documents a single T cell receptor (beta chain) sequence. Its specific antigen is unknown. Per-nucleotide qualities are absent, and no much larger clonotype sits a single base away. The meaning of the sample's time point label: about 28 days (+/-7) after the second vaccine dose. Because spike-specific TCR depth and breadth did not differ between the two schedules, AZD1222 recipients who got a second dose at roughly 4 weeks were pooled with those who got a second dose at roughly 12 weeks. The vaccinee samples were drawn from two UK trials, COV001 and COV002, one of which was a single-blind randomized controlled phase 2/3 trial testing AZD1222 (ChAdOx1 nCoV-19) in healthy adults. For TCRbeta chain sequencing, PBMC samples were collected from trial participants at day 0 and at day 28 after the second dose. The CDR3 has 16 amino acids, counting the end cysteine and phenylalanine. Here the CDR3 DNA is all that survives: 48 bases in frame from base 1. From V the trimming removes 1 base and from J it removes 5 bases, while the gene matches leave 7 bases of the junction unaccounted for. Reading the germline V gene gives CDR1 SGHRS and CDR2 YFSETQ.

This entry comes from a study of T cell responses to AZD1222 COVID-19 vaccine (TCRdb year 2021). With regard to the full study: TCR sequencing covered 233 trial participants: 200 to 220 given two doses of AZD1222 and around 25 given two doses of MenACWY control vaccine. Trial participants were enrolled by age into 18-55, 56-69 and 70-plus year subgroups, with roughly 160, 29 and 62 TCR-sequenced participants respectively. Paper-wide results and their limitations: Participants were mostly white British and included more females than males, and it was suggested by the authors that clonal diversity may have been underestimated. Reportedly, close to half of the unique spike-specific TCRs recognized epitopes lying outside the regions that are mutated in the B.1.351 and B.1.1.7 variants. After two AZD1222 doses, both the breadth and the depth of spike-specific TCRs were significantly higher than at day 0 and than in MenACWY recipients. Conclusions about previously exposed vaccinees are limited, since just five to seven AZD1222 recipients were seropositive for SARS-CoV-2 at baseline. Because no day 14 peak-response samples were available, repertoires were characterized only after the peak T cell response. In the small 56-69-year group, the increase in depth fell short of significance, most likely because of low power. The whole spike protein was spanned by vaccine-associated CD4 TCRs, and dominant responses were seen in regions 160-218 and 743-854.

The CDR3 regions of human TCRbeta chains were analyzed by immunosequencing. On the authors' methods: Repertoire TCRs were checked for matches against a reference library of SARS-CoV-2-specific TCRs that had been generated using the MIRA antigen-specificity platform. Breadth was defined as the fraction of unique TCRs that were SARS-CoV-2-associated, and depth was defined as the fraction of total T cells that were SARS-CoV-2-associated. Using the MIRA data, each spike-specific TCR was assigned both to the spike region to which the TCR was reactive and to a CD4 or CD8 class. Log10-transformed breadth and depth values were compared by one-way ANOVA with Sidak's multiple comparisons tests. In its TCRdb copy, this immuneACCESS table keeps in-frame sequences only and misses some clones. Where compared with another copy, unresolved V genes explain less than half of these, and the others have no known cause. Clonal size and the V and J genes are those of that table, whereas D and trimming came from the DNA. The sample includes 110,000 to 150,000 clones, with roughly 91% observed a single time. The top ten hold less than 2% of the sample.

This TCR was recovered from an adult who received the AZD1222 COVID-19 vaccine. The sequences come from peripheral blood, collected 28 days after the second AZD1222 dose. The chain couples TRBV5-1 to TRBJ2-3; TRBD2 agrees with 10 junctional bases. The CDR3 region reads CASSLSSGSLGDTQYF. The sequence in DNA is TGCGCCAGCAGCTTGTCTAGCGGGAGTTTGGGAGATACGCAGTATTTT.